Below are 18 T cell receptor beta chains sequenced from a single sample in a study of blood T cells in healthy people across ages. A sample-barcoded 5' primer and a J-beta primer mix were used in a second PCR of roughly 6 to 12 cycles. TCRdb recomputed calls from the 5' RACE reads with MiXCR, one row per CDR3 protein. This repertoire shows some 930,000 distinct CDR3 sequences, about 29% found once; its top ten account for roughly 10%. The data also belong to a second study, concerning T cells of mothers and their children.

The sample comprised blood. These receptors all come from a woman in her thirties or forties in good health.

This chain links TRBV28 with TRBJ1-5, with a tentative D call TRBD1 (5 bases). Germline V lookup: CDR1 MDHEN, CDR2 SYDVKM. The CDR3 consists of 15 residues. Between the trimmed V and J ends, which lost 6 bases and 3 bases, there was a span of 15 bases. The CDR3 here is CASSRTRQHNQPQHF. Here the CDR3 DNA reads TGTGCCAGCAGCCGGACTCGACAGCACAATCAGCCCCAGCATTTT.

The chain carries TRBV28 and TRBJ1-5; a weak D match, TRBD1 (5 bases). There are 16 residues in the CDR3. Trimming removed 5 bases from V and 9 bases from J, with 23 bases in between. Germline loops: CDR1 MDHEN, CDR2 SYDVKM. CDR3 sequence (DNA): TGTGCCAGCAGTCCTGGACCAGACCCCTGGAGGGGGCCCCAGCATTTT. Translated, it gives CASSPGPDPWRGPQHF.

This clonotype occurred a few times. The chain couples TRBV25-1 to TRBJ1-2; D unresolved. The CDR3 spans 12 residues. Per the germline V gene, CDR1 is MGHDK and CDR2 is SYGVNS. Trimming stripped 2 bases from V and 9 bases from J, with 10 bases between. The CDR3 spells CASSERYGSYTF. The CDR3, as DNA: TGTGCCAGCAGTGAAAGGTATGGGAGCTACACCTTC.

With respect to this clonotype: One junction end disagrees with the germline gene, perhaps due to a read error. CDR3 DNA: TGTGCCTGCAGCTTAAGTCCCGGGGAGCTGTTTTTT. Its translation is CACSLSPGELFF. The chain employs TRBV7-8 and TRBJ2-2; no definite D call. Germline-derived CDR1 and CDR2 are SGHVS and FQNEAQ. The CDR3 is 12 amino acids.

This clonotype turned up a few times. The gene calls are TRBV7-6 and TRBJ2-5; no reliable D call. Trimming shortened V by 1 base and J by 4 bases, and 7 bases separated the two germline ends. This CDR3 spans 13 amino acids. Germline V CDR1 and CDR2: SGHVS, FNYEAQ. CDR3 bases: TGTGCCAGCAGCTTAGAACTCGTAGAGACCCAGTACTTC. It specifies CASSLELVETQYF.

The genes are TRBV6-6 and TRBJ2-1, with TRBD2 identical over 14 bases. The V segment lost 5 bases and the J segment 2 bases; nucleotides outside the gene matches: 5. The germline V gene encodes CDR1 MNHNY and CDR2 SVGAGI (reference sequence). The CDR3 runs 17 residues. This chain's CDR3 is CASSRTSGGRAYNEQFF. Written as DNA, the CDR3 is TGTGCCAGCAGTCGGACTAGCGGGGGGCGGGCCTACAATGAGCAGTTCTTC.

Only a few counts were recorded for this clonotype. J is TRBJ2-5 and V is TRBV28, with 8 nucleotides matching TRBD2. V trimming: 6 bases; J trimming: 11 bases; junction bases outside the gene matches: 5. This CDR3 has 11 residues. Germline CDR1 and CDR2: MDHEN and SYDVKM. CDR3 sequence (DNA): TGTGCCAGCAGGCGGACTAGCCGGCAGTACTTC. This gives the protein CASRRTSRQYF.

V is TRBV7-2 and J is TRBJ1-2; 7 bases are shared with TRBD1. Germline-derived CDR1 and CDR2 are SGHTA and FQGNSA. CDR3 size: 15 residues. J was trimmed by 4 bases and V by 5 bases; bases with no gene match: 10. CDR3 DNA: TGTGCCAGCAGCCCTAGGACAGGCCCTCTCTATGGCTACACCTTC. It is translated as CASSPRTGPLYGYTF.

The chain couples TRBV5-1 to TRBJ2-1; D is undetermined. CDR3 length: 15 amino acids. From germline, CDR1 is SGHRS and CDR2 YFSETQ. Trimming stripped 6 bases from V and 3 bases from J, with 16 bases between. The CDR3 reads CASTFQKGVYNEQFF. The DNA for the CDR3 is TGCGCCAGCACCTTTCAGAAGGGTGTCTACAATGAGCAGTTCTTC.

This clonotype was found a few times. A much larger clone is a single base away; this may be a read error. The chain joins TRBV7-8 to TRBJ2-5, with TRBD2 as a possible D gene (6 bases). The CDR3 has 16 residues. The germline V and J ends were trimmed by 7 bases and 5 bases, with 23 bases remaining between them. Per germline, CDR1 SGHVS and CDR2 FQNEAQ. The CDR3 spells CASIPGVRGNCETQYF. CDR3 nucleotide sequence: TGTGCCAGCATCCCCGGGGTTCGGGGGAATTGCGAGACCCAGTACTTC.

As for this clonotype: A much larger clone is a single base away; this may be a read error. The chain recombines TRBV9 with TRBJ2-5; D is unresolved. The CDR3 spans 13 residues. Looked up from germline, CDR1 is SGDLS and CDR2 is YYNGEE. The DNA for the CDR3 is TGTGTCAGCAGCGTAGCCTTTAAAGAGACCCAGTACTTC. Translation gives CVSSVAFKETQYF.

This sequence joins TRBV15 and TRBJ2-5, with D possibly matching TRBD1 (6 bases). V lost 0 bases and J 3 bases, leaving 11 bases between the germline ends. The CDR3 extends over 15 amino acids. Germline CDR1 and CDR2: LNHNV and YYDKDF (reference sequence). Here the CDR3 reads CATSRDLSGEETQYF. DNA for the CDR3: TGTGCCACCAGCAGAGATCTTTCAGGGGAAGAGACCCAGTACTTC.

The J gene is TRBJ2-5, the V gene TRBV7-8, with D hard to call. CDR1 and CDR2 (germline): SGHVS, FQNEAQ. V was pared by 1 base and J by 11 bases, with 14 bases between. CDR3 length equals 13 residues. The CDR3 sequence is CASSLVTRNEQYF. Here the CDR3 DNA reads TGTGCCAGCAGCTTAGTGACACGAAATGAGCAGTACTTC.

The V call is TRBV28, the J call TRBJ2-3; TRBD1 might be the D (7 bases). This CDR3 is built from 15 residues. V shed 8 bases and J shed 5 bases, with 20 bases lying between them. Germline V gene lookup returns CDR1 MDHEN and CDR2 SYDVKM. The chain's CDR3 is CASPPPGQGGDTQYF. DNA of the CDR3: TGTGCCAGCCCCCCCCCAGGCCAGGGGGGAGATACGCAGTATTTT.

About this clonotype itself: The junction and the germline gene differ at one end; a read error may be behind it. CDR3 in amino acids: CTSSPDSDPNEELFF. CDR3 DNA: TGTACCAGCAGCCCCGACAGCGACCCTAATGAAGAACTGTTTTTT. V is TRBV7-6 and J is TRBJ1-4, with a tentative D call TRBD1 (5 bases). Germline V gene sequence: CDR1 SGHVS, CDR2 FNYEAQ. This CDR3 is 15 amino acids long.

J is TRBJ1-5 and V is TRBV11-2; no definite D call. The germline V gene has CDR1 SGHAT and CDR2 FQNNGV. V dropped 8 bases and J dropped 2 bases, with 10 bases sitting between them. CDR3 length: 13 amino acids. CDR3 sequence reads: CASGIGGNQPQHF. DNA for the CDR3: TGTGCCAGCGGTATTGGGGGCAATCAGCCCCAGCATTTT. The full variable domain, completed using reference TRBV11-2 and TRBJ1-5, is EAGVAQSPRYKIIEKRQSVAFWCNPISGHATLYWYQQILGQGPKLLIQFQNNGVVDDSQLPKDRFSAERLKGVDSTLKIQPAKLEDSAVYLCASGIGGNQPQHFGDGTRLSIL.

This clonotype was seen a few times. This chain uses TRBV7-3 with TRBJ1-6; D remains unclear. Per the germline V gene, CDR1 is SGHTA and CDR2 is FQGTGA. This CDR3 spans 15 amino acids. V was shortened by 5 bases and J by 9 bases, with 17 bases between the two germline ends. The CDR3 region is CASSPNGVGPSPLHF. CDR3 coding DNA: TGTGCCAGCAGCCCTAATGGGGTTGGACCTTCACCCCTCCACTTT.

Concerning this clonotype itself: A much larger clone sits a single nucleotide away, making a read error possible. CDR3 bases: TGTGCCAGCAGTTACGGGGGGCGCACCTACAATGAGCAGTACTTC. This sequence encodes CASSYGGRTYNEQYF. The gene calls are TRBV6-2 or TRBV6-3 and TRBJ2-7; D tentatively reads TRBD1 or TRBD2 (6 bases each). The V end was cut by 2 bases, the J end by 7 bases, with 18 bases between. CDR1 is MNHEY and CDR2 is SVGEGT in the germline V gene. The CDR3 sequence is 15 residues long.